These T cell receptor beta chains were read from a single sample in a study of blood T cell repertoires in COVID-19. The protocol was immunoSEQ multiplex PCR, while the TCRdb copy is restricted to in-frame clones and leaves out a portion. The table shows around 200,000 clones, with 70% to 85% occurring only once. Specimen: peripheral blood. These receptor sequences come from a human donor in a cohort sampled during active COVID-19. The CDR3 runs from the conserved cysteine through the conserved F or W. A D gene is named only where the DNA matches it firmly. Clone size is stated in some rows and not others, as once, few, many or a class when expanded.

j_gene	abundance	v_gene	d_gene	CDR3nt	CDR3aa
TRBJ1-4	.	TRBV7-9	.	TGTGCCAGCAGCTTTAGGGAAGGAGGTGAAAAACTGTTTTTT	CASSFREGGEKLFF
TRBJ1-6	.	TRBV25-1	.	TGTGCCAGCAGAAAGACTACAGGGAGCAATTCACCCCTCCACTTT	CASRKTTGSNSPLHF
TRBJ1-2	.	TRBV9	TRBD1	TGTGCCAGCAGCGTCCTGGGGCAGGGACAGGGACACTATGGCTACACCTTC	CASSVLGQGQGHYGYTF
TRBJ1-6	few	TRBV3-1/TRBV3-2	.	TGTGCCAGCAGCCTTAAGGCCGGGTTTAATTCACCCCTCCACTTT	CASSLKAGFNSPLHF
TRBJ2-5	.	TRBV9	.	TGTGCCAGCAGCACGGAGGGAAACCAAGAGACCCAGTACTTC	CASSTEGNQETQYF
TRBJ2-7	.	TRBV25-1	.	TGTGCCAGCAGACAGGATTACGAGCAGTACTTC	CASRQDYEQYF
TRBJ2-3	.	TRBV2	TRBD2	TGTGCCAGCAGTCCGGTGGGCGGGGGGGACACCGGCACAGATACGCAGTATTTT	CASSPVGGGDTGTDTQYF
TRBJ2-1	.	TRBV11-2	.	TGTGCCAGCAGCCCGGACTTTCGGGAGCAGTTCTTC	CASSPDFREQFF
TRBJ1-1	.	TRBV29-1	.	TGCAGCGTTGCATCATCGGACACTGAAGCTTTCTTT	CSVASSDTEAFF
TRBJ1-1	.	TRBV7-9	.	TGTGCCAGCAGCTTACAGGGCGGACGGGACACTGAAGCTTTCTTT	CASSLQGGRDTEAFF
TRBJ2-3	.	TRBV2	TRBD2	TGTGCCAGCAGGACTAGCGGGGGAGGGGGCACAGATACGCAGTATTTT	CASRTSGGGGTDTQYF
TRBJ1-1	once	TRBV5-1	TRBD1	TGCGCCAGCAGCGTCGGGACAGGGAGTGAAGCTTTCTTT	CASSVGTGSEAFF
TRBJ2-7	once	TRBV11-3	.	TGTGCCAGCAGCTTTGGCGGAACCTACGAGCAGTACTTC	CASSFGGTYEQYF
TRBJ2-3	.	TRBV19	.	TGTGCCAGTAAACCTGGGGGGACAGATACGCAGTATTTT	CASKPGGTDTQYF
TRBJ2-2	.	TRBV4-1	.	TGCGCCAGCAACACGCCTCCCTCGGAGCTGTTTTTT	CASNTPPSELFF
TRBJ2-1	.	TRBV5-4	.	TGTGCCAGCAGCTTGGGCAGTTACAATGAGCAGTTCTTC	CASSLGSYNEQFF
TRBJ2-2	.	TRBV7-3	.	TGTGCCAGCAGCCTGGCCAGTACCAACACCGGGGAGCTGTTTTTT	CASSLASTNTGELFF
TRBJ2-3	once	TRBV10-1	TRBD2	TGCGCCAGCAGTACCCTAGCGGGGGGTGCAGATACGCAGTATTTT	CASSTLAGGADTQYF
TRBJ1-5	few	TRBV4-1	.	TGCGCCAGCAGCCAACGTTTCAGGGCCGGGTCTCAGCCCCAGCATTTT	CASSQRFRAGSQPQHF
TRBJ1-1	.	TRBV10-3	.	TGTGCCATCAGTGAGCCCTTGGGCGCAGGGGCTCACACTGAAGCTTTCTTT	CAISEPLGAGAHTEAFF
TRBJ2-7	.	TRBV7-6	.	TGTGCCAGCAGCCTCACTTTGGTTGACGAGCAGTACTTC	CASSLTLVDEQYF
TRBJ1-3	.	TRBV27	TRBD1	TGTGCCAGCAGTCCGGGACAGGCTATCTCTGGAAACACCATATATTTT	CASSPGQAISGNTIYF
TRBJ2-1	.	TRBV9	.	TGTGCCAGCAGCCCCGGGGTATACAATGAGCAGTTCTTC	CASSPGVYNEQFF
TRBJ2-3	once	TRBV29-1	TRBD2	TGCAGCGTTGGGGTAATAGCGGGGAGAAACACAGATACGCAGTATTTT	CSVGVIAGRNTDTQYF
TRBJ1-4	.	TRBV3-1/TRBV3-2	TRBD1	TGTGCCAGCAGCCAAGCGACAGGGAGTTTTAATGAAAAACTGTTTTTT	CASSQATGSFNEKLFF
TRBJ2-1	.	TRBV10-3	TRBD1	TGTGCCATCAGTGTAGACAGGGAGTCCCACAATGAGCAGTTCTTC	CAISVDRESHNEQFF
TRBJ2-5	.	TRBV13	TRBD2	TGTGCCAGCAGCCGTAGCGGGGATCAAGAGACCCAGTACTTC	CASSRSGDQETQYF
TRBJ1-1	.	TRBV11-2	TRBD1	TGTGCCAGCAGCTTAGCGCCGCAGGGGGAGGCATATGCTGAAGCTTTCTTT	CASSLAPQGEAYAEAFF
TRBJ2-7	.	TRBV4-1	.	TGCGCCAGCAGCCAAGGGAGGGGATGGTACGAGCAGTACTTC	CASSQGRGWYEQYF
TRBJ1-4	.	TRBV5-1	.	TGCGCCAGCAGCCCGGGGAGGGAAGGCGAAAAACTGTTTTTT	CASSPGREGEKLFF
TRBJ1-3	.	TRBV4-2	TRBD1	TGTGCCAGCAGCCCAATGGCCCAGGACAGGTGGGGAAACACCATATATTTT	CASSPMAQDRWGNTIYF
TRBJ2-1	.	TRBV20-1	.	TGCAGTGCTAGACCGCGCAATGAGCAGTTCTTC	CSARPRNEQFF
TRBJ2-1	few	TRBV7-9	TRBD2	TGTGCCAGCAGCTTAGGGGGGACTAGGCCCGGAAGAGACGAGTTCTTC	CASSLGGTRPGRDEFF
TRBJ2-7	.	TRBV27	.	TGTGCCAGCAGAGCTAACAGGGAATCCTACGAGCAGTACTTC	CASRANRESYEQYF
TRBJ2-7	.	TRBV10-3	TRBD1	TGTGCCATCAGCCGCGTAGACCGGGACAGCGGCTTGGGCTACGAGCAGTACTTC	CAISRVDRDSGLGYEQYF
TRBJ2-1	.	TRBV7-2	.	TGTGCCAGCAGCTTGTCCGAGGCCAATGAGCAGTTCTTC	CASSLSEANEQFF
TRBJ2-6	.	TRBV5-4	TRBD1	TGTGCCACGGGACAGGGGATCTCTGGGGCCAACGTCCTGACTTTC	CATGQGISGANVLTF
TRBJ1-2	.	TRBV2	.	TGTGCCAGCAGTGAAACGCTATCTAACTATGGCTACACCTTC	CASSETLSNYGYTF
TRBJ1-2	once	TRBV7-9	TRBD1	TGTGCCAGCAGCCCTGGACAGGGTTATTATGGCTACACCTTC	CASSPGQGYYGYTF
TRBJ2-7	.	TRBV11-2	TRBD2	TGTGCCAGCAGCTTAGCCCAGGGACTATTATACGAGCAGTACTTC	CASSLAQGLLYEQYF
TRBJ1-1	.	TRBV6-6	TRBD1	TGTGCCAGCAGTCGGGACAGGGAGAACACTGAAGCTTTCTTT	CASSRDRENTEAFF
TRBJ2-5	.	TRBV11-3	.	TGTGCCAGCAGCTCTGACGGAGGAGTGACCCAGTACTTC	CASSSDGGVTQYF
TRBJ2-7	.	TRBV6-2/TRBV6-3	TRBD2	TGTGCCAGCAGTTATCAGGCTAGCGGGGGCTACGAGCAGTACTTC	CASSYQASGGYEQYF
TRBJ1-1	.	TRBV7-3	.	TGTGCCAGCAGCCTCGGCCCACAGGGAGAAGCTTTCTTT	CASSLGPQGEAFF
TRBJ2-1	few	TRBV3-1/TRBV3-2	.	TGTGCCAGCAGCCAAACGGTTGAGCAGTTCTTC	CASSQTVEQFF
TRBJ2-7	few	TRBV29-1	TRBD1	TGCAGCGTGGTACCGGGACAGGGATCCTACGAGCAGTACTTC	CSVVPGQGSYEQYF
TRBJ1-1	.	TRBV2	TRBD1	TGTGCCAGCATCCCCGGGACAGGGGGCTGGGGCACTGAAGCTTTCTTT	CASIPGTGGWGTEAFF
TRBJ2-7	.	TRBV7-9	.	TGTGCCAGCAAAGATGGAAGCGGTTCCTACGAGCAGTACTTC	CASKDGSGSYEQYF
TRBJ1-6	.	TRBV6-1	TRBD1	TGTGCCAGCAGTGAAGCGGGGACAGGATATAATTCACCCCTCCACTTT	CASSEAGTGYNSPLHF
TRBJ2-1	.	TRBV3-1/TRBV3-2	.	TGTGCCAGCAGCCAAGACAGTGTTTCCTACAATGAGCAGTTCTTC	CASSQDSVSYNEQFF
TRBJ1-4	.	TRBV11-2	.	TGTGCCAGCAGCTTAGGGGCAGGGCGTAGACAAAAACTGTTTTTT	CASSLGAGRRQKLFF